The 32 T cell receptor beta chains presented below share a single source sample, sequenced in a study of cytomegalovirus exposure and HLA in healthy donors. PCR employed 60 Vbeta and 13 Jbeta primers. Clones were read by immunoSEQ multiplex PCR, and TCRdb kept only the in-frame ones, dropping some. The sample lists fewer than 200,000 clones, about four fifths occurring once. The sequencing input was PBMCs. These receptors were taken from a young man in good health and CMV-seronegative.

In its sample, this clone was seen once. J is TRBJ1-2 and V is TRBV6-5, with D unresolved. Deletions cut 5 bases from V and 11 bases from J, with 18 bases between. The length of the CDR3 is 13 residues. Looked up from germline, CDR1 is MNHEY and CDR2 is SVGAGI. This CDR3 is CASSPRGGREYTF. The CDR3 DNA is TGTGCCAGCAGTCCCCGGGGAGGAAGAGAGTACACCTTC.

The rearrangement links TRBV27 to TRBJ1-2; 8 bases align to TRBD1. This CDR3 contains 15 residues. The germline V gene has CDR1 MNHEY and CDR2 SMNVEV (reference sequence). J lost 4 bases, V lost 4 bases, and 8 bases had no gene match. The CDR3 DNA reads TGTGCCAGCAGTTCGGGAGACAGGGGTACCTATGGCTACACCTTC. Encoded protein: CASSSGDRGTYGYTF.

This rearrangement joins TRBV9 to TRBJ1-1; possibly TRBD1 for D (6 bases). The CDR3 is 16 amino acids. Trimming cost V 2 bases and J 4 bases, with 18 bases left between them. Germline V lookup: CDR1 SGDLS, CDR2 YYNGEE. The CDR3 nucleotides are TGTGCCAGCAGCGTCGATCCGACAGGAGGAGTCACTGAAGCTTTCTTT. Amino acid sequence: CASSVDPTGGVTEAFF.

The V and J genes are TRBV19 and TRBJ1-2; TRBD1 might be the D (5 bases). CDR3 size: 13 residues. The V gene lost 3 bases and the J gene lost 4 bases, with 9 bases spanning the gap. Germline V CDR1 and CDR2: LNHDA, SQIVND (reference sequence). In DNA, the CDR3 is TGTGCCAGTAGTATCGACAGAATCTATGGCTACACCTTC. It specifies CASSIDRIYGYTF.

The genes are TRBV9 and TRBJ1-1; 8 nucleotides agree with TRBD1. Per the germline V gene, CDR1 is SGDLS and CDR2 is YYNGEE. CDR3 size: 13 residues. The trim removed 0 bases at V and 8 bases at J, leaving 3 bases unmatched. For the CDR3, the DNA is TGTGCCAGCAGCGTAGCCCAGGGGGCGGAAGCTTTCTTT. This gives the protein CASSVAQGAEAFF.

This sequence joins TRBV7-9 and TRBJ2-2; a possible D gene is TRBD2 (6 bases). The CDR3 has 14 amino acids. Looked up from germline, CDR1 is SEHNR and CDR2 is FQNEAQ (reference sequence). V was clipped by 5 bases and J by 3 bases, with 10 bases between them. The CDR3 loop is CASSAGTYTGELFF. CDR3 nucleotide sequence: TGTGCCAGCAGCGCCGGGACTTACACCGGGGAGCTGTTTTTT.

The chain recombines TRBV7-9 with TRBJ2-4; a weak D match, TRBD1 (5 bases). Trimming pared 1 base from V and 4 bases from J, leaving 11 bases between. The V gene's germline CDR1 is SEHNR and CDR2 FQNEAQ (reference sequence). This CDR3 is built from 15 residues. DNA for the CDR3: TGTGCCAGCAGCTTAGAACGGGCAGGGAAAAACATTCAGTACTTC. Encoded protein: CASSLERAGKNIQYF.

This chain connects TRBV5-1 to TRBJ2-3, with D maybe TRBD2 (5 bases). The CDR3 has 13 residues. The V and J ends lost 7 bases and 5 bases respectively, with 14 bases between them. CDR1 SGHRS and CDR2 YFSETQ come from the germline V gene. In DNA, the CDR3 is TGCGCCAGCCCCATCGACCGGGAAGATACGCAGTATTTT. The encoded protein is CASPIDREDTQYF.

The chain employs TRBV11-1 and TRBJ2-1; D perhaps matches TRBD2 (5 bases). V lost 4 bases and J 6 bases, leaving 10 bases between the germline ends. The CDR3 loop spans 13 amino acids. Germline values: CDR1 SGHAT, CDR2 FQDESV (reference sequence). CDR3 bases: TGTGCCAGCAGCTGGACTCACGTCAATGAGCAGTTCTTC. It is translated as CASSWTHVNEQFF.

V usage is TRBV5-6 and J usage is TRBJ1-6; TRBD1 matches 7 bases. Losses at the gene ends were 3 bases for V and 13 bases for J; bases not matched to a gene: 19. CDR1 SGHDT and CDR2 YYEEEE come from the germline V gene. This CDR3 comprises 17 residues. CDR3 coding DNA: TGTGCCAGCAGCTCTACTCTAACGGGACAGCGTTTTAGGCCCCTCCACTTT. Translation gives CASSSTLTGQRFRPLHF.

The chain recombines TRBV5-3 with TRBJ2-1; D is unclear. TRBV5-3 belongs to the ORF category, with a function that is uncertain. The CDR3 is made up of 16 amino acids. The CDR3 nucleotides are TGTGTGCCAGACCAGGTGGGCGTTGGCTTCATCAATGAGCAGTTCTTC. Protein sequence: CVPDQVGVGFINEQFF.

This clone is a singleton in its sample. CDR3 coding DNA: TGCGCCAGCAGCCAAGTCAGTGGTACAGATACGCAGTATTTT. Protein: CASSQVSGTDTQYF. The chain uses TRBV4-3 and TRBJ2-3, with D unresolved. Deletions cut 1 base from V and 3 bases from J, with 8 bases between. The CDR3 extends over 14 amino acids. Germline CDR1 LGHNA, CDR2 YSLEER.

The chain couples TRBV10-3 to TRBJ1-1, with TRBD1 identical over 8 bases. Germline CDR1 is ENHRY and CDR2 is SYGVKD. After removal of 6 bases from V and 7 bases from J, the junction contained 4 bases not matched to a gene. The CDR3 extends over 12 amino acids. The CDR3 protein is CAISLTGVEAFF. The CDR3 nucleotides are TGTGCCATCAGCTTGACAGGGGTTGAAGCTTTCTTT.

The sample holds a few counts of this clone. The V call is TRBV11-2, the J call TRBJ2-3, with 7 bases that match TRBD1. The trim removed 3 bases at V and 5 bases at J, leaving 5 bases unmatched. Germline lookup yields CDR1 SGHAT and CDR2 FQNNGV. This CDR3 comprises 14 residues. The CDR3 loop reads CASSLTGLGDTQYF. As DNA, the CDR3 is TGTGCCAGCAGCTTGACAGGGTTAGGAGATACGCAGTATTTT. The full variable domain, with the rest looked up from reference TRBV11-2 and TRBJ2-3, is EAGVAQSPRYKIIEKRQSVAFWCNPISGHATLYWYQQILGQGPKLLIQFQNNGVVDDSQLPKDRFSAERLKGVDSTLKIQPAKLEDSAVYLCASSLTGLGDTQYFGPGTRLTVL.

The chain joins TRBV5-5 to TRBJ2-3, with D perhaps TRBD1 (6 bases). The CDR3 contains 13 residues. V gave up 5 bases and J gave up 1 base, with 8 bases separating them. The germline CDR1 and CDR2 sequences are SGHKS and YYEKEE (reference sequence). The DNA for the CDR3 is TGTGCCAGCAGGGCAGGGGGCACAGATACGCAGTATTTT. Protein product: CASRAGGTDTQYF.

The rearrangement joins TRBV9 to TRBJ2-7; perhaps TRBD1 as D (7 bases). Trimming pared 0 bases from V and 3 bases from J, leaving 16 bases between. The CDR3 has 16 amino acids. CDR1 is SGDLS, CDR2 YYNGEE, per germline. The CDR3 is CASSVGGGTVNYEQYF. CDR3 DNA sequence: TGTGCCAGCAGCGTAGGAGGAGGGACAGTAAACTACGAGCAGTACTTC.

This clone was found once. The rearrangement joins TRBV10-2 to TRBJ2-5, with 7 bases lining up with TRBD2. This CDR3 comprises 12 residues. Trimming at V came to 4 bases and at J to 4 bases, leaving 0 bases not matched to a gene. The germline CDR1 and CDR2 sequences are WSHSY and SAAADI. As DNA, the CDR3 is TGCGCCAGCAGTGCTAGCGGAGAGACCCAGTACTTC. Translating it yields CASSASGETQYF.

The chain has TRBV7-9 and TRBJ1-4; TRBD1 matches at 9 bases. The CDR3 length is 15 residues. Germline assignment: CDR1 SEHNR and CDR2 FQNEAQ (reference sequence). J gave up 8 bases and V 5 bases, and 9 bases lay outside the gene matches. The CDR3 region is CASSPTGGVGEKLFF. The CDR3 DNA sequence: TGTGCCAGCAGCCCCACAGGGGGCGTGGGGGAAAAACTGTTTTTT.

This chain connects TRBV30 to TRBJ1-1; D unresolved. The V end lost 2 bases, the J end lost 6 bases, and 16 bases lay between the germline ends. The CDR3 length is 14 residues. Germline V gene sequence: CDR1 GTSNPN, CDR2 SVGIG (reference sequence). CDR3 in DNA: TGTGCCTGGAGTCCCCCCTATGGGGAGGCTGAAGCTTTCTTT. Residues: CAWSPPYGEAEAFF.

This chain connects TRBV6-5 to TRBJ1-2; TRBD1 matches 7 bases. J gave up 4 bases and V 7 bases, and 9 bases lay outside the gene matches. The CDR3 loop spans 14 amino acids. CDR1 and CDR2 from the germline V gene are MNHEY and SVGAGI. The CDR3 nucleotides read TGTGCCAGCACCACAGGGGAGTGGGGCTATGGCTACACCTTC. The encoded protein is CASTTGEWGYGYTF.

The chain is built from TRBV28 and TRBJ2-7; D is possibly TRBD2 (6 bases). Between the trimmed V and J ends, which lost 5 bases and 2 bases, there was a span of 19 bases. CDR1 MDHEN and CDR2 SYDVKM come from the germline V gene. CDR3 size: 16 residues. The CDR3 spells CASSPPLLRGAYEQYF. As DNA, the CDR3 is TGTGCCAGCAGTCCCCCCCTGTTGCGGGGTGCCTACGAGCAGTACTTC.

V and J are TRBV27 and TRBJ2-1, with a tentative D call TRBD1 (5 bases). The CDR3 spans 14 residues. The V end was cut by 8 bases, the J end by 4 bases, with 15 bases between. Looked up from germline, CDR1 is MNHEY and CDR2 is SMNVEV (reference sequence). The CDR3 nucleotides are TGTGCCAGCTCCAGGGTTTCGAGGTACAATGAGCAGTTCTTC. This encodes CASSRVSRYNEQFF.

This clone was observed a single time. The chain employs TRBV27 and TRBJ1-2; a weak D match, TRBD1 (6 bases). Germline values: CDR1 MNHEY, CDR2 SMNVEV (reference sequence). V was pared by 2 bases and J by 3 bases, with 19 bases between. The CDR3 extends over 17 amino acids. CDR3 DNA sequence: TGTGCCAGCAGTTTAATTTTTCAGGGGCTGAATCACTATGGCTACACCTTC. Residues: CASSLIFQGLNHYGYTF.

The chain uses TRBV11-3 and TRBJ1-2, with 8 bases that match TRBD1. The V gene's germline CDR1 is SGHNT and CDR2 YENEEA. The V gene end was trimmed by 1 base and the J gene end by 6 bases; junction bases not matched to a gene: 1. The CDR3 has 13 amino acids. As DNA, the CDR3 is TGTGCCAGCAGCTTAGGGACAGGGAATGGCTACACCTTC. It translates to CASSLGTGNGYTF.

This chain links TRBV7-8 with TRBJ1-1; no reliable D call. The V gene lost 4 bases and the J gene lost 8 bases, with 14 bases spanning the gap. CDR3 size: 13 residues. Germline values: CDR1 SGHVS, CDR2 FQNEAQ. The CDR3 is CASSSDSLWEAFF. CDR3 bases: TGTGCCAGCAGCTCGGACTCCCTTTGGGAAGCTTTCTTT.

The V call is TRBV5-1, the J call TRBJ2-7; 9 positions match TRBD2. The CDR3 spans 17 residues. Trimming took 0 bases from V and 4 from J; bases not matched to a gene: 11. Per the germline V gene, CDR1 is SGHRS and CDR2 is YFSETQ. The CDR3 here is CASSLALLSGRSYEQYF. CDR3 coding DNA: TGCGCCAGCAGCTTGGCCCTTTTGAGCGGGAGGTCGTACGAGCAGTACTTC. Full variable domain (missing parts from reference TRBV5-1 and TRBJ2-7): KAGVTQTPRYLIKTRGQQVTLSCSPISGHRSVSWYQQTPGQGLQFLFEYFSETQRNKGNFPGRFSGRQFSNSRSEMNVSTLELGDSALYLCASSLALLSGRSYEQYFGPGTRLTVT.

This clone has just one count. CDR3 sequence reads: CASSDRMGNQPQHF. The CDR3 nucleotides are TGTGCCAGCAGTGACAGAATGGGCAATCAGCCCCAGCATTTT. V gene TRBV2 combines with J gene TRBJ1-5; no clear D. V lost 3 bases, J lost 2 bases, and 8 bases lay in between. Germline V gives CDR1 SNHLY, CDR2 FYNNEI. There are 14 residues in the CDR3.

Written as DNA, the CDR3 is TGTGCCACGAGAGGTTTGGACAGGGGAACTAATCAGCCCCAGCATTTT. Translated, it gives CATRGLDRGTNQPQHF. This rearrangement joins TRBV10-3 to TRBJ1-5, with 9 nucleotides matching TRBD1. Trimming at V came to 10 bases and at J to 4 bases, leaving 14 bases not matched to a gene. This CDR3 spans 16 amino acids. Per germline, CDR1 ENHRY and CDR2 SYGVKD.

The CDR3 nucleotides are TGTGCCAGCAGTTTATTGCCGCGAACTAACTATGGCTACACCTTC. Protein: CASSLLPRTNYGYTF. The rearrangement links TRBV28 to TRBJ1-2; D is ambiguous. Germline CDR1 reads MDHEN; CDR2 reads SYDVKM. CDR3 length: 15 residues. V lost 1 base to trimming and J lost 0 bases, with 9 bases between them.

The J gene is TRBJ1-2, the V gene TRBV19; D remains ambiguous. CDR1 and CDR2 (germline): LNHDA, SQIVND (reference sequence). The CDR3 covers 14 residues. V dropped 6 bases and J dropped 2 bases, with 13 bases sitting between them. In DNA form, the CDR3 reads TGTGCCAGTAGCGAACAGACGGGGAACTATGGCTACACCTTC. This codes for CASSEQTGNYGYTF.

The sample holds a few counts of this clone. The chain recombines TRBV5-1 with TRBJ2-2; no reliable D call. Trimming shortened V by 7 bases and J by 8 bases, and 12 bases separated the two germline ends. Germline CDR1 is SGHRS and CDR2 is YFSETQ. This CDR3 is 12 amino acids long. The DNA of the CDR3 is TGCGCCAGCGGCCACGGCGGAGGGGAGCTGTTTTTT. It yields the protein CASGHGGGELFF.

The chain carries TRBV25-1 and TRBJ2-3; TRBD1 matches at 8 bases. Losses at the gene ends were 1 base for V and 5 bases for J; bases not matched to a gene: 8. Germline CDR1 and CDR2: MGHDK and SYGVNS. The CDR3 consists of 16 residues. CDR3 region: CASSEWGRGQEDTQYF. DNA for the CDR3: TGTGCCAGCAGTGAATGGGGCAGGGGGCAGGAAGATACGCAGTATTTT. The full variable domain, in which reference TRBV25-1 and TRBJ2-3 provide the parts outside the CDR3, is EADIYQTPRYLVIGTGKKITLECSQTMGHDKMYWYQQDPGMELHLIHYSYGVNSTEKGDLSSESTVSRIRTEHFPLTLESARPSHTSQYLCASSEWGRGQEDTQYFGPGTRLTVL.